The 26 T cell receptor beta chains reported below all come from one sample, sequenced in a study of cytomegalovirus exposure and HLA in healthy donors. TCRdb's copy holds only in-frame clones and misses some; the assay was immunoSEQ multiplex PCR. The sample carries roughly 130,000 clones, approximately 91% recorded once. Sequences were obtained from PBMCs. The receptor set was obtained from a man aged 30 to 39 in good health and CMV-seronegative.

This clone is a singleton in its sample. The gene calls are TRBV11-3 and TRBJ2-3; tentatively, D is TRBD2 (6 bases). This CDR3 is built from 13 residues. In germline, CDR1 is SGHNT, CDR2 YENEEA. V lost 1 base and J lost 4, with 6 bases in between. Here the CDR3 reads CASSLAGADTQYF. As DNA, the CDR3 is TGTGCCAGCAGCTTAGCGGGGGCAGATACGCAGTATTTT.

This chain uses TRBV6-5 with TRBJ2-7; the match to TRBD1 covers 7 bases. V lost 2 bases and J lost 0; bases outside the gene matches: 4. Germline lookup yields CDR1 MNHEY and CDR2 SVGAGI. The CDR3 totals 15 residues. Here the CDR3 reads CASSYGTDSSYEQYF. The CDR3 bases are TGTGCCAGCAGTTACGGGACAGACAGCTCCTACGAGCAGTACTTC.

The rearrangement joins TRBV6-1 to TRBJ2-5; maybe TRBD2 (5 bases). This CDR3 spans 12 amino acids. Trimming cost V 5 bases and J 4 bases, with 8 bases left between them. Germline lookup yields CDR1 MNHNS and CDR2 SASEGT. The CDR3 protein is CASSRERETQYF. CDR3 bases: TGTGCCAGCAGTCGGGAAAGAGAGACCCAGTACTTC.

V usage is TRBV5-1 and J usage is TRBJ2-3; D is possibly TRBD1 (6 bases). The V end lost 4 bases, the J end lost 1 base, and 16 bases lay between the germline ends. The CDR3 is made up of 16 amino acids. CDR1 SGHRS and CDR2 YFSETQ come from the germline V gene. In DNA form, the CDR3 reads TGCGCCAGCAGCCGACTGGGGGCGGTGGGCACAGATACGCAGTATTTT. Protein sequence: CASSRLGAVGTDTQYF.

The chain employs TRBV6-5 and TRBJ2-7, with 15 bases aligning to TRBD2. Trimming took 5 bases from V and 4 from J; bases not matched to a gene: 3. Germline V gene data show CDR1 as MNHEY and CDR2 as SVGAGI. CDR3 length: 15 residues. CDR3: CASSLGLAGGYEQYF. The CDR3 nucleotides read TGTGCCAGCAGTCTCGGACTAGCGGGAGGGTACGAGCAGTACTTC.

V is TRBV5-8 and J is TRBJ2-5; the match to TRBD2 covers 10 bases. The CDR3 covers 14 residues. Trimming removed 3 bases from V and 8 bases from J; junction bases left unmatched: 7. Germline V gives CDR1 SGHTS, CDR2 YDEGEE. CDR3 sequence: CASSYVSGRATQYF. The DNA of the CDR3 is TGTGCCAGCAGCTATGTCAGCGGGAGGGCCACCCAGTACTTC.

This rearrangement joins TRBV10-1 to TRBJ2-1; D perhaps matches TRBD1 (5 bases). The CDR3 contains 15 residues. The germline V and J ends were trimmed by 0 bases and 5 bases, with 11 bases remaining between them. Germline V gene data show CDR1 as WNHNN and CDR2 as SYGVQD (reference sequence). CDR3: CASSESLGADNEQFF. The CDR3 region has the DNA TGCGCCAGCAGTGAGTCGCTAGGGGCCGACAATGAGCAGTTCTTC.

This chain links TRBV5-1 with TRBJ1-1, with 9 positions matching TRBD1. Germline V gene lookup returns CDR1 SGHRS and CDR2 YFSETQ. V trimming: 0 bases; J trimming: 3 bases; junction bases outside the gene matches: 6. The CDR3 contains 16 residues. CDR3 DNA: TGCGCCAGCAGCTTGGTCCCAGACAGGGGGGACACTGAAGCTTTCTTT. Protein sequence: CASSLVPDRGDTEAFF.

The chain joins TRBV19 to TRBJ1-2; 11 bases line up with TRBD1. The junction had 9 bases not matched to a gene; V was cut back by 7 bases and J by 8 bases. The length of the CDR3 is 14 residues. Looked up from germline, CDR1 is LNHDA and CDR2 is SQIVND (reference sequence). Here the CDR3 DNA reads TGTGCCAGTACCAGGACAGGGGGCGTCTTGGGCTACACCTTC. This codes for CASTRTGGVLGYTF.

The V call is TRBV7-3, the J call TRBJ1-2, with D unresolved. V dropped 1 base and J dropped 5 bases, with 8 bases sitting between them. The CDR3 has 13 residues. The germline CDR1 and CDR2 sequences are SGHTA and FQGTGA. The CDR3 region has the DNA TGTGCCAGCAGCTTAAAAAGGGAGTATGGCTACACCTTC. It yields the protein CASSLKREYGYTF.

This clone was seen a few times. The CDR3 DNA reads TGTGCCAGCAGTTACCTACAGGGGCGGGGTGAAAAACTGTTTTTT. It codes for CASSYLQGRGEKLFF. The chain joins TRBV6-6 to TRBJ1-4; 7 bases agree with TRBD1. Germline V gene data show CDR1 as MNHNY and CDR2 as SVGAGI (reference sequence). The CDR3 has 15 amino acids. V lost 2 bases and J lost 7; bases outside the gene matches: 7.

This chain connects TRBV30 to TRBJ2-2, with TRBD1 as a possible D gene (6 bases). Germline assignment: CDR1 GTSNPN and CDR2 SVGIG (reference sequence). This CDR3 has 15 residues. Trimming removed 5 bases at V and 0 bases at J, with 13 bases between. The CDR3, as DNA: TGTGCCTGGGTCACAGGGATAACGAACACCGGGGAGCTGTTTTTT. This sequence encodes CAWVTGITNTGELFF.

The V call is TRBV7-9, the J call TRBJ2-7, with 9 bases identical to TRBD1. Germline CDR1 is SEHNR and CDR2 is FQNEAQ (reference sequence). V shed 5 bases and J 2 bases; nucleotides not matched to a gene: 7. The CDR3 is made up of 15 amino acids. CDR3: CASSGTGTGPYEQYF. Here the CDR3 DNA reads TGTGCCAGCAGCGGGACCGGGACAGGGCCCTACGAGCAGTACTTC.

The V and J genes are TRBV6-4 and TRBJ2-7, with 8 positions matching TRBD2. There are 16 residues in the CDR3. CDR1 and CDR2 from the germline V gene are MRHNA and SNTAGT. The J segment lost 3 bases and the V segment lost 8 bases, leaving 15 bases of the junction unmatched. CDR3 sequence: CASSGGTPGSLYEQYF. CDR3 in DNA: TGTGCCAGCTCGGGGGGGACTCCGGGCTCCCTCTACGAGCAGTACTTC.

The CDR3 loop is CASSLGLGVYNEQFF. Written as DNA, the CDR3 is TGTGCCAGCAGCCTGGGACTAGGGGTCTACAATGAGCAGTTCTTC. V usage is TRBV7-2 and J usage is TRBJ2-1, with 8 bases aligning to TRBD2. The V gene's germline CDR1 is SGHTA and CDR2 FQGNSA. The CDR3 has 15 residues. V lost 5 bases to trimming and J lost 3 bases; unmatched junction nucleotides: 6.

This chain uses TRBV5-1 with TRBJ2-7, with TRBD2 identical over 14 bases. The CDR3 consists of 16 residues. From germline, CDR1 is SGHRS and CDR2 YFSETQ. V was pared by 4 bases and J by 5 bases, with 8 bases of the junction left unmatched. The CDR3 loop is CASSLPETSGRDEQYF. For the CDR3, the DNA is TGCGCCAGCAGCCTACCGGAGACTAGCGGGAGGGACGAGCAGTACTTC.

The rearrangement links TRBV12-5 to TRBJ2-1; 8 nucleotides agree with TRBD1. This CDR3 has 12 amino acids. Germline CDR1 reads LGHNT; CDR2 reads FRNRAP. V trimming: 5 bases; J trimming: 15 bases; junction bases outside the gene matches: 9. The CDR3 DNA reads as TGTGCTAGTGGTCCGGGACAGGACGAGGGGTTCTTC. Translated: CASGPGQDEGFF.

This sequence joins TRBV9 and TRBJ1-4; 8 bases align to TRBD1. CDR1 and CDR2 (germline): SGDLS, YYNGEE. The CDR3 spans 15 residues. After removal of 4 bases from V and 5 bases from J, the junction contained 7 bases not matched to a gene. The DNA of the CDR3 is TGTGCCAGCAGCCTGTGGACAGGGACCAATGAAAAACTGTTTTTT. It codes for CASSLWTGTNEKLFF.

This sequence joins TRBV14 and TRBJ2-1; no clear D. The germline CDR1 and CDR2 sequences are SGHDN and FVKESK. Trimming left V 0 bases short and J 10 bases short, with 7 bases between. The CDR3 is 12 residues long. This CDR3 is CASSQEGGEQFF. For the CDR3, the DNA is TGTGCCAGCAGCCAAGAAGGCGGAGAGCAGTTCTTC.

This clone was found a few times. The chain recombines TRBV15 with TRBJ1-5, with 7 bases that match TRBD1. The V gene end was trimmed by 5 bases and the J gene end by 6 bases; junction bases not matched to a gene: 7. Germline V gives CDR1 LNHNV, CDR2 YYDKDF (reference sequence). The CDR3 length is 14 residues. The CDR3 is CATSVPGGGQPQHF. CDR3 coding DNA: TGTGCCACCAGCGTCCCAGGGGGTGGTCAGCCCCAGCATTTT. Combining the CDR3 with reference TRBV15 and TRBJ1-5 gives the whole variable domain DAMVIQNPRYQVTQFGKPVTLSCSQTLNHNVMYWYQQKSSQAPKLLFHYYDKDFNNEADTPDNFQSRRPNTSFCFLDIRSPGLGDTAMYLCATSVPGGGQPQHFGDGTRLSIL.

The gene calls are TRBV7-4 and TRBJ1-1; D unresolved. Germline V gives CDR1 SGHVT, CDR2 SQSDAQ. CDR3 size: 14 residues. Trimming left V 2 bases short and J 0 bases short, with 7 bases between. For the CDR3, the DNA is TGTGCCAGCAGCTTAAGTGCGATGAACACTGAAGCTTTCTTT. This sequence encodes CASSLSAMNTEAFF.

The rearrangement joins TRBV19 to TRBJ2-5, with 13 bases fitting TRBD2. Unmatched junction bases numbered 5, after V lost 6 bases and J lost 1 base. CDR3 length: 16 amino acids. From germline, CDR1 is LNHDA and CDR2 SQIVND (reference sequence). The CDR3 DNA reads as TGTGCCAGTAGCCCGACTAGCGGGAGGCCCCAAGAGACCCAGTACTTC. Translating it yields CASSPTSGRPQETQYF.

CDR3 sequence (DNA): TGTGCCAGCACCCTACCTGGGACAGGGGTTGGCTACACCTTC. This gives the protein CASTLPGTGVGYTF. This chain links TRBV7-9 with TRBJ1-2; 10 nucleotides line up with TRBD1. The CDR3 covers 14 residues. The germline CDR1 and CDR2 sequences are SEHNR and FQNEAQ (reference sequence). V was clipped by 7 bases and J by 7 bases; unmatched bases: 9.

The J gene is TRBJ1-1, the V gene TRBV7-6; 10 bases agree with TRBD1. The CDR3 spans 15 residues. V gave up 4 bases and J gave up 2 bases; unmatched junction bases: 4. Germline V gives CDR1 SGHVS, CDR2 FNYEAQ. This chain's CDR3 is CASSSGQGFNTEAFF. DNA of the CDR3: TGTGCCAGCAGCTCGGGACAGGGGTTTAACACTGAAGCTTTCTTT.

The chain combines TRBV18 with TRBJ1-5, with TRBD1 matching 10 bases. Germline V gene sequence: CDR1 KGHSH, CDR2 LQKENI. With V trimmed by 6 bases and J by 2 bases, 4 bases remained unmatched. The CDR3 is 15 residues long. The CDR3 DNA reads TGTGCCAGCTCTCAGGGGACAGGGGGCAATCAGCCCCAGCATTTT. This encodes CASSQGTGGNQPQHF.

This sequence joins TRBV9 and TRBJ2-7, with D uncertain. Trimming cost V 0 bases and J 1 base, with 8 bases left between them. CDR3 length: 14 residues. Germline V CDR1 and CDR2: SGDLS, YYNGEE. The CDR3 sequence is CASSVVPGSYEQYF. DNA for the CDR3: TGTGCCAGCAGCGTAGTCCCAGGTTCCTACGAGCAGTACTTC.